This T cell receptor (beta chain) was obtained from a study of OX40 agonist ivuxolimab in advanced cancers. Study as a whole: Treatment received earlier with anti-PD-1, anti-PD-L1 or anti-CTLA-4 agents was allowed, and more than 35% had some. Partial responses were recorded for three patients, including one with hepatocellular carcinoma and two with cutaneous melanoma. General study results and limits: Antigen specificity was not determined for the expanded peripheral T cells. Clonal expansion in partial responders at 0.1-3.0 mg/kg ranked among the lowest.

Per germline, CDR1 GTSNPN and CDR2 SVGIG (reference sequence). The CDR3 extends over 16 amino acids. V was trimmed by 4 bases and J by 2 bases, leaving 18 bases between them. For this clone: The target antigen is unknown.

Clones were read by immunoSEQ multiplex PCR, and TCRdb kept only the in-frame ones, dropping some. The sample records roughly 70,000 clones, around 85% being singletons. V and J are TRBV30 and TRBJ1-5; a possible D gene is TRBD1 (5 bases). This specimen consisted of CD4+ or CD8+ T cells sorted from blood, obtained in a trial of the OX40 agonist ivuxolimab. This sequence originates from an adult with an advanced solid tumor such as melanoma, head and neck, liver or kidney cancer. The CDR3 DNA reads TGTGCCTGGACCCCCAGAGGAGGGGAAGGCAATCAGCCCCAGCATTTT. As protein: CAWTPRGGEGNQPQHF. Full variable domain (missing parts from reference TRBV30 and TRBJ1-5): SQTIHQWPATLVQPVGSPLSLECTVEGTSNPNLYWYRQAAGRGLQLLFYSVGIGQISSEVPQNLSASRPQDRQFILSSKKLLLSDSGFYLCAWTPRGGEGNQPQHFGDGTRLSIL.